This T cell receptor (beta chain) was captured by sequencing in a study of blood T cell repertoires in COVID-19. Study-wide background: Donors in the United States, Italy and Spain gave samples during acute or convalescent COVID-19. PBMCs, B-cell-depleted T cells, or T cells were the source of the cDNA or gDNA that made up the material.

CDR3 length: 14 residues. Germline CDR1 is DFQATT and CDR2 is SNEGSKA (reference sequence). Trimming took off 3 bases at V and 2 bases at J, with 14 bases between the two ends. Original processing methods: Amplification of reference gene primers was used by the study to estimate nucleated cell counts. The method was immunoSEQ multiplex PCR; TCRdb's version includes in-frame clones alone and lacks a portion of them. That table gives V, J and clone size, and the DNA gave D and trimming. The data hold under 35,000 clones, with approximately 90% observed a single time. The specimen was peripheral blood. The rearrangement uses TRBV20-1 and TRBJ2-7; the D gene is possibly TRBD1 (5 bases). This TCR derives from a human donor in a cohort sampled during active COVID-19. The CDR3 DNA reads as TGCAGTGCTAGTCGCGACAGTTGGGCCTACGAGCAGTACTTC. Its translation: CSASRDSWAYEQYF.